This TCR beta chain was captured by sequencing in a study of shared clonotypes between healthy human individuals. The CDR3 contains 15 residues. The V gene's germline CDR1 is SGHAT and CDR2 FQNNGV. Deletions cut 0 bases from V and 6 bases from J, with 14 bases between. The assay was immunoSEQ multiplex PCR, and TCRdb's table has in-frame clones only and misses some. The sample records some 2.1 million clones, 90% to 95% being singletons. The sequencing input was naive CD4+ T cells sorted from blood. Stated subset: CD45RA+ positively selected. The chain uses TRBV11-2 and TRBJ1-2, with no clear D. This sequence was found in a man between 18 and 29 years old in good health. CDR3 sequence (DNA): TGTGCCAGCAGCTTAGAAGGTTCCGCCAGAGATGGCTACACCTTC. Protein sequence: CASSLEGSARDGYTF.